This T cell receptor beta chain comes out of a study of regulatory T cells in long-lasting Graves disease. General study results and limits: Among persistent patients, a larger number of public clonotypes were shared (about 3,000) than among newly diagnosed patients (roughly 910).

CDR1 and CDR2 (germline): SGHRS, YFSETQ. Trimming removed 0 bases from V and 0 bases from J; junction bases left unmatched: 2. CDR3 length: 15 residues. Regarding this clonotype: Its specificity is not known. The final CDR3 position lacks the conserved phenylalanine or tryptophan, pointing to a likely read error.

The time point is: newly diagnosed GD, antithyroid drugs for less than 3 months. PBMC-extracted RNA yielded the TCR library. Sequencing libraries for TCR beta were prepared with iRepertoire HTBI primers and Arm-PCR of CDR3 regions. TCRdb reprocessed the multiplex PCR reads with MiXCR, giving one entry per CDR3 protein. The sample lists 500,000 or so distinct CDR3 sequences, 15% to 20% occurring once. These same records also appear under a second study, on T cells in Graves' hyperthyroidism and ophthalmopathy. This second study notes: Subjects aged 18 to 65 presented with newly diagnosed hyperthyroidism of less than 2 months' duration. Blood shared most expanded thyroid clonotypes above 0.001.

This specimen consisted of peripheral blood mononuclear cells (PBMCs), obtained at new diagnosis, from a patient treated with antithyroid drugs. The TCR comes from a man in his forties with Graves disease. The gene calls are TRBV5-1 and TRBJ2-7; 8 bases match TRBD2. This CDR3 reads CASSLVTSGSYEQYS. CDR3 coding DNA: TGCGCCAGCAGCTTGGTTACTAGCGGCTCCTACGAGCAGTACTCC.